This TCR beta chain derives from a study of T cell responses to AZD1222 COVID-19 vaccine. Trimming took 3 bases from V and 7 from J, leaving 6 bases between them. There are 12 residues in the CDR3. The assay was immunoSEQ multiplex PCR, and TCRdb's table has in-frame clones only and misses some. The sample carries 110,000 to 150,000 clones, about 90% recorded once. Study-wide results and caveats: Most donors were white British, females outnumbered males, and clonal diversity was possibly underestimated. Spike-specific TCR repertoires showed rising breadth and depth after two AZD1222 doses.

This clone was counted a single time. What it binds is unknown. This sequence was found in an adult in good health. The sequences come from peripheral blood, collected on day 0 of AZD1222 vaccination. The V and J genes are TRBV12-3 or TRBV12-4 and TRBJ1-4; D not resolved. CDR3 sequence reads: CASSFWREKLFF. As DNA, the CDR3 is TGTGCCAGCAGTTTCTGGCGTGAAAAACTGTTTTTT.